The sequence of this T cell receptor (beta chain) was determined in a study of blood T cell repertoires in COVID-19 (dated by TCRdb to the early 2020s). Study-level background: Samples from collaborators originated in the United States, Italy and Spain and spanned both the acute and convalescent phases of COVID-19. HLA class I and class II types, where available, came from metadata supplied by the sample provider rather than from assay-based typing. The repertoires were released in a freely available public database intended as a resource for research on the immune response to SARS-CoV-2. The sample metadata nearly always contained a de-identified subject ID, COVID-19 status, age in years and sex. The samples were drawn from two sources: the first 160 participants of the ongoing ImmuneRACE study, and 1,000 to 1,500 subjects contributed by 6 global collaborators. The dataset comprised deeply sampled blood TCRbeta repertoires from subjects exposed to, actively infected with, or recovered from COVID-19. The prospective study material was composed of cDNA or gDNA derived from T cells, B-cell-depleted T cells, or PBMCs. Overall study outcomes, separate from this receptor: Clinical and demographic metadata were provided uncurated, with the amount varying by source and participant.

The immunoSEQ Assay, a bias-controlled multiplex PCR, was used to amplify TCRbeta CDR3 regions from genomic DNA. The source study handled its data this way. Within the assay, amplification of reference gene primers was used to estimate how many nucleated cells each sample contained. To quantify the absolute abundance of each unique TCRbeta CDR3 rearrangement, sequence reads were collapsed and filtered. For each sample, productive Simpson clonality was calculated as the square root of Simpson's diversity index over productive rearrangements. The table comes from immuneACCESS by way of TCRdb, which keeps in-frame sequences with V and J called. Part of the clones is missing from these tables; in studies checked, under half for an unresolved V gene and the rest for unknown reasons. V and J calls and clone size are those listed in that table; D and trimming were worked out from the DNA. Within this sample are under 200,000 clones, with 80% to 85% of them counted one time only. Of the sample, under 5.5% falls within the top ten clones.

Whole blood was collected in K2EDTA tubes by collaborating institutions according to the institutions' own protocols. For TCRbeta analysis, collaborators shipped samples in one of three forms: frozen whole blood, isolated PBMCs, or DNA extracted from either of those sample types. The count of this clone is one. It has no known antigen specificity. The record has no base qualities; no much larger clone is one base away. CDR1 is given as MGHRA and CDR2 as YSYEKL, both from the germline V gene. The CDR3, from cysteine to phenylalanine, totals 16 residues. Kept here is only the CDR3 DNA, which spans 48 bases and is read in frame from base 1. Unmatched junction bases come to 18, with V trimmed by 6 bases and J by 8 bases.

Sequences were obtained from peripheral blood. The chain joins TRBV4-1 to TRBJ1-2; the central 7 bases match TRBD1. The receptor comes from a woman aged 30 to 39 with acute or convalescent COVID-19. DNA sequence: TGCGCCAGCAGGAATGTCGTTAGGACAGGCGGTCGGGGCTACACCTTC. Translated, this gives CASRNVVRTGGRGYTF.